The present T cell receptor (beta chain) was sequenced within a study of shared clonotypes between healthy human individuals. TCRdb's table, derived via immunoSEQ multiplex PCR, lists solely in-frame clones and lacks some. The sample has 2 million to 3 million clones; more than 80% are singletons. Only a few counts were recorded for this clone. The germline V gene has CDR1 SNHLY and CDR2 FYNNEI. The CDR3 spans 16 residues. Trimming pared 5 bases from V and 0 bases from J, leaving 13 bases between. Sequencing was carried out using naive CD4+ T cells sorted from blood. Subset noted: CD45RA+ positively selected. The TCR originated in a man between 18 and 35 years old in good health. V usage is TRBV2 and J usage is TRBJ2-2; D possibly corresponds to TRBD2 (5 bases). CDR3 loop: CASSRESSSNTGELFF. CDR3 nucleotide sequence: TGTGCCAGCAGTCGGGAATCCAGCTCGAACACCGGGGAGCTGTTTTTT.